A single sample gave rise to the 5 T cell receptor beta chains below, sequenced in a study of technical replicates of blood from several donors. Some clones are missing from TCRdb's copy, which holds only in-frame ones; the method was immunoSEQ multiplex PCR. The profile shows 95,000 to 100,000 clones, roughly 95% of them singletons. The material sequenced was T cells isolated from PBMCs. The receptor source for this set is a human donor in good health.

A single count supports this clone. V and J are TRBV11-2 and TRBJ2-1, with TRBD2 identical over 9 bases. Germline CDR1 is SGHAT and CDR2 is FQNNGV. V dropped 5 bases and J dropped 4; count of bases not matched to a gene: 6. The CDR3 covers 15 residues. The CDR3 region has the DNA TGTGCCAGCAGCCGCCCTAGCGGGGTTTACAATGAGCAGTTCTTC. This translates into CASSRPSGVYNEQFF.

V gene TRBV5-1 combines with J gene TRBJ1-2; TRBD1 matches 7 bases. The CDR3 length is 15 residues. Trimming removed 4 bases from V and 3 bases from J; junction bases left unmatched: 9. Germline V lookup: CDR1 SGHRS, CDR2 YFSETQ. The CDR3 protein is CASSQKGTDHYGYTF. CDR3 DNA sequence: TGCGCCAGCAGCCAAAAAGGGACAGATCACTATGGCTACACCTTC.

The chain joins TRBV4-2 to TRBJ1-1, with D unclear. The CDR3 has 14 residues. The germline CDR1 and CDR2 sequences are LGHNA and YNFKEQ. The V gene lost 0 bases and the J gene lost 5 bases, with 10 bases spanning the gap. The CDR3 spells CASSQESERTEAFF. CDR3 nucleotides: TGTGCCAGCAGCCAAGAATCGGAGAGGACTGAAGCTTTCTTT.

The chain couples TRBV18 to TRBJ1-3; D is unclear. V was clipped by 4 bases and J by 1 base, with 5 bases between them. The CDR3 length is 13 residues. The germline CDR1 and CDR2 sequences are KGHSH and LQKENI. For the CDR3, the DNA is TGTGCCAGCTCACAGAGTTCTGGAAACACCATATATTTT. It codes for CASSQSSGNTIYF.

This sequence joins TRBV5-1 and TRBJ1-2, with 7 nucleotides matching TRBD1. Trimming took 2 bases from V and 10 from J; bases not matched to a gene: 2. The length of the CDR3 is 11 residues. Germline V gives CDR1 SGHRS, CDR2 YFSETQ. CDR3 in amino acids: CASSFDRVYTF. The CDR3 DNA reads TGCGCCAGCAGCTTCGACAGGGTCTACACCTTC.